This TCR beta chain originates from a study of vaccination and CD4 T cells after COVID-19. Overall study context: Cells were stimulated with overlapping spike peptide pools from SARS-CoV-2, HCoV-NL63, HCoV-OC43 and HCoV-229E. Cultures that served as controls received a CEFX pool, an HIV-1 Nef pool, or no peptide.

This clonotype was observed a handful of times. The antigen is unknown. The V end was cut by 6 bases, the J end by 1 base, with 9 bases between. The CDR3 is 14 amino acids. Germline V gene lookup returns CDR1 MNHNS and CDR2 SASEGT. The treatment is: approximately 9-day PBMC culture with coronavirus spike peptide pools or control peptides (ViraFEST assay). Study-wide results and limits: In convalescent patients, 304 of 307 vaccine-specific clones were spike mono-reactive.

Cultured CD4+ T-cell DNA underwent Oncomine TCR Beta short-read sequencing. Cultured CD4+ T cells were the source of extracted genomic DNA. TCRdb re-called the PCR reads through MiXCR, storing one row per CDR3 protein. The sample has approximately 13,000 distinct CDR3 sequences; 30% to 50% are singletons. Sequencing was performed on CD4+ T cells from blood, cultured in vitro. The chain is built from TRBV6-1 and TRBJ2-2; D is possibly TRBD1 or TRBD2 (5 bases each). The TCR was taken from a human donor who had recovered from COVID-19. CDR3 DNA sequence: TGTGCCAGCAGGGGACCCTTGAACACCGGGGAGCTGTTTTTT. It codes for CASRGPLNTGELFF.